These T cell receptor beta chains were read from a single sample in a study of blood T cells in healthy people across ages. Via MiXCR, TCRdb re-called the 5' RACE reads, giving one row per CDR3 protein. This table holds fewer than 1.5 million distinct CDR3 sequences, about 43% found once. The material sequenced was blood. These receptors all stem from a woman younger than 30 in good health. The CDR3 runs from the conserved cysteine through the conserved F or W. A D gene is named only where the DNA matches it firmly. Only some rows state a clone size, as once, few, many or a class for expanded clones.

j_gene	abundance	v_gene	d_gene	CDR3aa	CDR3nt
TRBJ2-1	few	TRBV12-3/TRBV12-4	NA	CASSFRHTSDEQFF	TGTGCCAGCAGTTTTAGACACACATCGGATGAGCAGTTCTTC
TRBJ1-5	NA	TRBV7-2	NA	CASSLGGQNSNQPQHF	TGTGCCAGCAGCTTAGGAGGTCAGAATAGCAATCAGCCCCAGCATTTT
TRBJ2-5	few	TRBV4-1	TRBD2	CASSQSWGGRQETQYF	TGCGCCAGCAGCCAGTCATGGGGCGGGAGGCAAGAGACCCAGTACTTC
TRBJ2-5	NA	TRBV5-1	NA	CASSLWGGGVAETQYF	TGCGCCAGCAGCTTGTGGGGAGGGGGGGTCGCTGAGACCCAGTACTTC
TRBJ1-5	few	TRBV7-8	TRBD1	CASSPVGQAGNQPQHF	TGTGCCAGCAGCCCGGTGGGACAGGCGGGCAATCAGCCCCAGCATTTT
TRBJ2-1	NA	TRBV5-1	TRBD1	CASSLEATGSYNEQFF	TGCGCCAGCAGCTTGGAGGCGACAGGGTCCTACAATGAGCAGTTCTTC
TRBJ2-1	NA	TRBV6-5	NA	CASNPAADYNEQFF	TGTGCCAGTAACCCCGCAGCGGACTACAATGAGCAGTTCTTC
TRBJ1-1	NA	TRBV10-3	NA	CAISDRGQLATEAFF	TGTGCCATCAGTGATCGGGGGCAGCTTGCGACTGAAGCTTTCTTT
TRBJ1-2	NA	TRBV7-9	NA	CASSPRGLRDTAADYGYTF	TGTGCCAGCAGCCCCCGGGGGCTTCGGGACACCGCCGCGGACTATGGCTACACCTTC
TRBJ2-3	NA	TRBV20-1	NA	CSASLRAGTLDRYTQYF	TGCAGTGCTAGCCTAAGGGCCGGGACACTCGACCGATATACGCAGTATTTT
TRBJ2-7	few	TRBV4-1	TRBD1	CASSQWGQGPYEQYF	TGCGCCAGCAGCCAGTGGGGACAGGGCCCTTACGAGCAGTACTTC
TRBJ2-7	NA	TRBV5-1	TRBD2	CSSSLGGIYEQYF	TGCTCCAGCAGCTTGGGGGGGATCTACGAGCAGTACTTC
TRBJ2-1	NA	TRBV27	TRBD1	CASLRGPRYNEQFF	TGTGCCAGCCTCAGGGGGCCACGCTACAATGAGCAGTTCTTC
TRBJ1-2	NA	TRBV3-1	TRBD1	CASSQVGTGIDYGYTF	TGTGCCAGCAGCCAAGTCGGGACAGGTATCGACTATGGCTACACCTTC
TRBJ2-1	NA	TRBV27	NA	CASSLGTPSKQFF	TGTGCCAGCAGTTTGGGGACTCCGAGTAAGCAGTTCTTC
TRBJ1-1	NA	TRBV2	TRBD1	CASRSSTGQGGTEAFF	TGTGCCAGCAGGTCATCCACGGGACAGGGGGGCACGGAAGCTTTCTTT
TRBJ1-4	few	TRBV4-1	NA	CASSLEVATNEKLFF	TGCGCCAGCAGCCTGGAGGTGGCAACTAATGAAAAACTGTTTTTT
TRBJ1-5	few	TRBV6-1	TRBD1	CASSDTGQGNLEPQHF	TGTGCCAGCAGTGACACGGGACAGGGAAATCTGGAGCCCCAGCATTTT
TRBJ2-1	NA	TRBV6-1	TRBD2	CASSSGDNNEQFF	TGTGCCTCCTCTAGCGGGGATAACAATGAGCAGTTCTTC
TRBJ2-1	few	TRBV12-3/TRBV12-4	NA	CASSRDWGSSYNEQFF	TGTGCCAGCAGCCGGGACTGGGGGAGCTCCTACAATGAGCAGTTCTTC
TRBJ2-1	few	TRBV27	TRBD2	CASSVLVRGRTSRGYNEQFF	TGTGCCAGCAGTGTCCTTGTGCGAGGGAGGACTAGCAGAGGCTACAATGAGCAGTTCTTC
TRBJ2-3	few	TRBV4-1	TRBD2	CASSKTGLAVDTQYF	TGCGCCAGCAGCAAAACGGGACTAGCTGTAGATACGCAGTATTTT
TRBJ1-2	NA	TRBV25-1	NA	CASSMIWGYTF	TGTGCCAGCAGTATGATCTGGGGCTACACCTTC
TRBJ2-1	NA	TRBV19	NA	CASNRDSYNEQFF	TGTGCCAGTAACCGCGACAGCTACAATGAGCAGTTCTTC
TRBJ2-7	few	TRBV6-5	TRBD1	CASSYSSKDTGDSYEQYF	TGTGCCAGCAGTTACTCGAGCAAGGATACAGGGGACTCCTACGAGCAGTACTTC